The clone carrying this TCR beta chain was detected ten times or more. Antigen: not known. Mismatch with germline at one junction end may stem from a read error. This entry comes from a study of T cell responses to AZD1222 COVID-19 vaccine. Findings and limits, study-wide: Every sample of the repertoires postdated the peak T cell response.

Doses given second, at about 4 or about 12 weeks, were pooled. The protocol was immunoSEQ multiplex PCR, while the TCRdb copy is restricted to in-frame clones and leaves out a portion. The table lists 160,000 or so clones, around 89% of them singletons. CDR1 DFQATT and CDR2 SNEGSKA come from the germline V gene (reference sequence). This CDR3 comprises 11 residues. This receptor was taken from an adult who received the AZD1222 COVID-19 vaccine. The sample in question was peripheral blood, obtained 28 days after the second AZD1222 dose. V usage is TRBV20-1 and J usage is TRBJ2-1; D is unresolved. CDR3 in amino acids: CSGGLYSEQFF. The CDR3 DNA follows: TGCAGTGGGGGTCTCTACAGTGAGCAGTTCTTC.